Listed below are T cell receptor beta chains from one sample, sequenced in a study of cytomegalovirus exposure and HLA in healthy donors. This table comes from immunoSEQ multiplex PCR, and its TCRdb copy is limited to in-frame clones, with some not included. The sample holds about 140,000 clones, over 60% seen once. Material: PBMCs. The receptor set was obtained from a man aged 25 to 45 in good health and CMV-seronegative. The CDR3 runs from the conserved cysteine through the conserved F or W. The D gene is left open where the match is weak. Size tells how often a clone was seen (once, few, many) or the class of an expanded clone, and some rows leave it out.

D	J	V	size	length	CDR3	DNA
TRBD1	TRBJ1-2	TRBV2	NA	15	CASRDGTGAGYGYTF	TGTGCCAGCAGGGACGGGACAGGGGCTGGCTATGGCTACACCTTC
NA	TRBJ2-7	TRBV11-2	NA	15	CASSLVAQSSYEQYF	TGTGCCAGCAGCTTAGTAGCTCAGAGCTCCTACGAGCAGTACTTC
NA	TRBJ2-7	TRBV30	NA	15	CAWSAPPRARYEQYF	TGTGCCTGGAGTGCCCCTCCCAGGGCTAGATACGAGCAGTACTTC
NA	TRBJ2-5	TRBV5-1	NA	16	CASSSALWTVEETQYF	TGCGCCAGCAGCTCGGCGTTATGGACAGTGGAAGAGACCCAGTACTTC
TRBD1	TRBJ2-6	TRBV30	NA	16	CAWGRDRVSGANVLTF	TGTGCCTGGGGGCGGGACAGGGTTTCTGGGGCCAACGTCCTGACTTTC
NA	TRBJ2-1	TRBV7-2	once	13	CASSPYLSNEQFF	TGTGCCAGCAGCCCCTACCTTAGCAATGAGCAGTTCTTC
NA	TRBJ1-3	TRBV11-2	NA	15	CASSLDQVTGNTIYF	TGTGCCAGCAGCTTAGATCAGGTCACTGGAAACACCATATATTTT
NA	TRBJ1-1	TRBV19	NA	13	CASSGGGNTEAFF	TGTGCCAGTTCCGGGGGAGGGAACACTGAAGCTTTCTTT
TRBD2	TRBJ2-5	TRBV10-3	NA	16	CAISESGLAGVETQYF	TGTGCCATCAGTGAGTCCGGGCTAGCGGGAGTGGAGACCCAGTACTTC
NA	TRBJ2-1	TRBV11-2	NA	12	CASSFRGFEQFF	TGTGCCAGCAGCTTTAGAGGCTTTGAGCAGTTCTTC
TRBD1	TRBJ2-5	TRBV6-5	NA	15	CASSSFGQEGETQYF	TGTGCCAGCAGTTCCTTCGGACAGGAAGGAGAGACCCAGTACTTC
TRBD2	TRBJ2-2	TRBV2	NA	15	CASSEVGTRTGELFF	TGTGCCAGCAGTGAAGTAGGGACTAGAACCGGGGAGCTGTTTTTT
NA	TRBJ2-7	TRBV30	few	12	CAWTLNPAEQYF	TGTGCCTGGACACTAAACCCAGCCGAGCAGTACTTC
TRBD2	TRBJ2-5	TRBV29-1	NA	15	CSVLTLAGGLETQYF	TGCAGCGTTCTGACTCTAGCGGGAGGGTTAGAGACCCAGTACTTC
NA	TRBJ1-3	TRBV29-1	few	13	CSVEGAGGNTIYF	TGCAGCGTTGAAGGGGCAGGAGGAAACACCATATATTTT
NA	TRBJ2-2	TRBV7-7	NA	13	CASSLDSGGELFF	TGTGCTAGCAGCTTAGACTCCGGCGGGGAGCTGTTTTTT
TRBD1	TRBJ1-2	TRBV5-1	NA	15	CASSLERGTGAGYTF	TGCGCCAGCAGCTTGGAACGCGGGACAGGGGCAGGCTACACCTTC